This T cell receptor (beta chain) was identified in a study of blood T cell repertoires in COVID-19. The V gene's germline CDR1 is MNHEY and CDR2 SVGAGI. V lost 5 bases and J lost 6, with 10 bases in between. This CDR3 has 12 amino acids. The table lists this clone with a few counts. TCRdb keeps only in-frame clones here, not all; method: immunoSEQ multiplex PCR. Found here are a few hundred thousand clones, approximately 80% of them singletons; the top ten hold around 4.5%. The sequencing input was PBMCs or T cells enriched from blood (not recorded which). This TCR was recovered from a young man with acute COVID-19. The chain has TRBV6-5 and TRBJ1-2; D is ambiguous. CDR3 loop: CASSRVGDGYTF. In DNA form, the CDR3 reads TGTGCCAGCAGTAGGGTCGGGGATGGCTACACCTTC.